This T cell receptor (beta chain) was documented in a study of OX40 agonist ivuxolimab in advanced cancers. Regarding the research as a whole: Ivuxolimab, which targeted the costimulatory receptor OX40 (CD134), was an agonistic, fully human IgG2 monoclonal antibody. Intravenous ivuxolimab was administered to patients every 2 weeks at six dose levels: 0.01, 0.1, 0.3, 1.5, 3 and 10 mg/kg. Among the approximately 54 dose-escalation patients, about 19 had hepatocellular carcinoma, roughly 15 melanoma, 9 renal cell carcinoma and 9 head and neck cancer. The dose-escalation cohort was 82.7% male with a mean age of about 60 years, ranging from about 20 to 85. Patients were allowed to have had prior anti-PD-1, anti-PD-L1 or anti-CTLA-4 therapy, and around 40% of the dose-escalation patients had previously received checkpoint inhibitors. Partial responses were achieved by three dose-escalation patients, of whom one had hepatocellular carcinoma and two had cutaneous melanoma. The point of sequencing TCRbeta in the periphery was to test whether ivuxolimab changed TCR sequence diversity and drove clonal T-cell expansion. The paper reports the monotherapy dose-escalation portion (N = 52 patients) of the phase I ivuxolimab trial. Overall study outcomes, separate from this receptor: Low levels of normalized T-cell clonal expansion were also seen in some patients who did not respond. At doses of 0.1 to 3.0 mg/kg, clonal expansion of both CD4+ and CD8+ T cells in blood was seen between baseline and week 6. In partial responders in the 0.1-3.0 mg/kg groups, normalized peripheral clonal expansion was found to be among the lowest, especially among CD8+ T cells. The antigen specificity of the clonally expanded peripheral T cells was not determined. After ivuxolimab, expanded clones were on average more numerous among CD8+ T cells than among CD4+ T cells.

Patients with autoimmune disease history or receiving systemic immunosuppression were excluded from the trial. In every dose cohort, peripheral blood was drawn for TCR sequencing at baseline, cycle 4 day 1, and cycle 7 day 1. The samples were drawn from a first-in-human, open-label, multicenter phase I dose-escalation trial of ivuxolimab. Adults with locally advanced or metastatic melanoma, renal cell, hepatocellular, or head and neck squamous cell carcinoma were enrolled in the trial. Before TCR sequencing, CD4+ T cells and CD8+ T cells were sorted from peripheral blood as separate populations. From cysteine to phenylalanine, the CDR3 is 15 amino acids long. CDR3 DNA is the only sequence kept; it has 45 bases, read in frame from the first base. Reading the germline V gene gives CDR1 SGHVS and CDR2 FQNEAQ. A distance of 10 bases separates the germline ends of V and J, which lose 2 bases and 1 base respectively.

Genomic DNA was extracted from sorted cells for sequencing of the TCRbeta CDR3 region. TCRbeta CDR3 regions were sequenced using the immunoSEQ Assay. In TCRdb, the immuneACCESS table is reduced to in-frame sequences with V and J assigned. These tables do not hold every clone; where another copy was compared, an unresolved V gene accounts for under half, and the others remain unexplained. The sample profile shows about 53,000 clones; nearly 90% of them were found once. The biggest ten clones account for less than 2% of the sample. Details on this clone: Its antigen is not yet known. No base-level quality is on record; no much larger clone is a single base apart.

The sequences come from CD4+ or CD8+ T cells sorted from blood, collected in a trial of the OX40 agonist ivuxolimab. The rearranged segments are TRBV7-8 and TRBJ2-3; 5 matching bases give a weak D call of TRBD2. The clonotype was recovered from an adult with an advanced solid tumor such as melanoma, head and neck, liver or kidney cancer. The CDR3 protein: CASSLILAGTDTQYF. The nucleotides are TGTGCCAGCAGCTTAATCCTAGCTGGCACAGATACGCAGTATTTT. This CDR3, with the reference TRBV7-8 and TRBJ2-3 proteins standing in past its ends, gives the full variable domain GAGVSQSPRYKVAKRGQDVALRCDPISGHVSLFWYQQALGQGPEFLTYFQNEAQLDKSGLPSDRFFAERPEGSVSTLKIQRTQQEDSAVYLCASSLILAGTDTQYFGPGTRLTVL.